The 27 T cell receptor beta chains below all came from one sample that was sequenced in a study of T cell changes during pregnancy in multiple sclerosis. This table comes from immunoSEQ multiplex PCR, and its TCRdb copy is limited to in-frame clones, with some not included. This table has around 110,000 clones, just under 95% appearing once. This specimen consisted of peripheral blood, obtained after pregnancy. These receptors were collected from a female donor with multiple sclerosis, enrolled in a pregnancy study.

The chain combines TRBV5-1 with TRBJ2-1, with TRBD1 identical over 7 bases. The CDR3 consists of 15 residues. Per the germline V gene, CDR1 is SGHRS and CDR2 is YFSETQ. V trimming: 0 bases; J trimming: 5 bases; junction bases outside the gene matches: 5. The CDR3 bases are TGCGCCAGCAGCTTGGAGGGGGCAAGGCACAATGAGCAGTTCTTC. Its translation: CASSLEGARHNEQFF.

The chain joins TRBV5-1 to TRBJ1-1; 8 nucleotides match TRBD1. Germline-derived CDR1 and CDR2 are SGHRS and YFSETQ. This CDR3 is 16 amino acids long. V was clipped by 0 bases and J by 0 bases; unmatched bases: 4. The CDR3 protein is CASSLDWTGLNTEAFF. The CDR3 nucleotides read TGCGCCAGCAGCTTGGATTGGACAGGGCTGAACACTGAAGCTTTCTTT.

This chain joins TRBV5-1 and TRBJ2-5; 7 bases are a match to TRBD1. This CDR3 contains 14 residues. CDR1 and CDR2 from the germline V gene are SGHRS and YFSETQ. Trimming took 2 bases from V and 7 from J; bases not matched to a gene: 8. The CDR3 nucleotides are TGCGCCAGCAGCTTCCGGGACAGCCCTCCGACCCAGTACTTC. Protein product: CASSFRDSPPTQYF.

This sequence joins TRBV9 and TRBJ1-2, with D possibly matching TRBD1 (6 bases). This CDR3 has 15 amino acids. The V gene's germline CDR1 is SGDLS and CDR2 YYNGEE. Deletions cut 4 bases from V and 3 bases from J, with 16 bases between. The CDR3 DNA follows: TGTGCCAGCAGCCCCTCCGGGGGGGCACACTATGGCTACACCTTC. Translated, it gives CASSPSGGAHYGYTF.

J is TRBJ2-1 and V is TRBV19, with TRBD2 matching over 7 bases. Per germline, CDR1 LNHDA and CDR2 SQIVND (reference sequence). V was clipped by 6 bases and J by 2 bases; unmatched bases: 7. This CDR3 has 15 amino acids. The CDR3 spells CASRLAGPTYNEQFF. CDR3 nucleotide sequence: TGTGCCAGTAGATTAGCGGGCCCAACCTACAATGAGCAGTTCTTC.

The CDR3 is CASSTGHPYNEQFF. In DNA, the CDR3 is TGTGCCAGTAGTACCGGACATCCCTACAATGAGCAGTTCTTC. This chain connects TRBV19 to TRBJ2-1; D may be TRBD1 (5 bases). CDR3 length: 14 amino acids. V was clipped by 4 bases and J by 2 bases, with 9 bases between them. CDR1 and CDR2 (germline): LNHDA, SQIVND (reference sequence).

The CDR3 sequence is CAWSVEGGGTEAFF. The CDR3, as DNA: TGTGCCTGGAGTGTGGAGGGCGGAGGCACTGAAGCTTTCTTT. The chain links TRBV30 to TRBJ1-1; D is unclear. CDR1 and CDR2 from the germline V gene are GTSNPN and SVGIG (reference sequence). V was pared by 0 bases and J by 4 bases, with 12 bases between. This CDR3 is built from 14 residues.

The chain employs TRBV7-9 and TRBJ2-7, with D possibly being TRBD1 (5 bases). With 1 base removed from V and 4 bases from J, the gap between germline ends came to 14 bases. The CDR3 totals 15 residues. Germline CDR1 SEHNR, CDR2 FQNEAQ (reference sequence). This CDR3 reads CASSLEGQGRYEQYF. CDR3 nucleotide sequence: TGTGCCAGCAGCTTAGAGGGGCAGGGAAGGTACGAGCAGTACTTC.

This clone was counted between two and nine times. The V gene is TRBV9, the J gene TRBJ1-1; D is perhaps TRBD1 (5 bases). Between the trimmed V and J ends, which lost 4 bases and 1 base, there was a span of 8 bases. The length of the CDR3 is 13 residues. Germline CDR1 is SGDLS and CDR2 is YYNGEE. The CDR3 protein is CASSMGGNTEAFF. The CDR3 DNA reads TGTGCCAGCAGCATGGGGGGGAACACTGAAGCTTTCTTT.

This chain connects TRBV7-9 to TRBJ2-7; D not certain. The length of the CDR3 is 15 residues. Looked up from germline, CDR1 is SEHNR and CDR2 is FQNEAQ (reference sequence). With 5 bases removed from V and 2 bases from J, the gap between germline ends came to 16 bases. CDR3 in DNA: TGTGCCAGCAGCCCTAGTAGATTACCCCCCTACGAGCAGTACTTC. Translating it yields CASSPSRLPPYEQYF.

J is TRBJ2-2 and V is TRBV28, with a tentative D call TRBD1 (5 bases). CDR1 is MDHEN, CDR2 SYDVKM, per germline. CDR3 length equals 15 residues. The ends were cut back, 3 bases at V and 1 base at J, with 9 bases in the middle. CDR3 sequence reads: CASSLATENTGELFF. CDR3 DNA sequence: TGTGCCAGCAGTTTGGCGACAGAGAACACCGGGGAGCTGTTTTTT.

The chain recombines TRBV28 with TRBJ1-5; the D is unclear. Germline V gene data show CDR1 as MDHEN and CDR2 as SYDVKM. CDR3 length equals 15 residues. V was trimmed by 3 bases and J by 2 bases, leaving 11 bases between them. DNA of the CDR3: TGTGCCAGCAGTTTCCGGGGTCGTCGCAATCAGCCCCAGCATTTT. The encoded protein is CASSFRGRRNQPQHF.

The gene calls are TRBV28 and TRBJ1-1; 8 bases line up with TRBD1. The length of the CDR3 is 14 residues. The J segment lost 4 bases and the V segment lost 7 bases, leaving 8 bases of the junction unmatched. The germline gives CDR1 MDHEN, CDR2 SYDVKM. CDR3: CASTPDRGVTEAFF. CDR3 in DNA: TGTGCCAGCACTCCCGACAGGGGTGTCACTGAAGCTTTCTTT.

V is TRBV29-1 and J is TRBJ2-7; TRBD1 aligns across 9 bases. V was clipped by 6 bases and J by 6 bases; unmatched bases: 9. Germline V gene sequence: CDR1 SQVTM, CDR2 ANQGSEA. CDR3 length equals 13 residues. CDR3 sequence: CSVSDRGFGEQYF. The CDR3 bases are TGCAGCGTCTCGGACAGGGGATTTGGCGAGCAGTACTTC.

The CDR3 DNA is TGTGCCAGCAGCTTGGGACAGGGGATCTCTAAAGGCTACACCTTC. As protein: CASSLGQGISKGYTF. The V call is TRBV5-8, the J call TRBJ1-2, with 8 positions matching TRBD1. The ends lost 0 bases at V and 8 bases at J; junction bases unmatched: 9. CDR1 is SGHTS and CDR2 is YDEGEE in the germline V gene. The CDR3 has 15 residues.

The V gene is TRBV6-5, the J gene TRBJ1-1; a weak D match, TRBD1 (6 bases). The CDR3 runs 16 residues. Per the germline V gene, CDR1 is MNHEY and CDR2 is SVGAGI. V was trimmed by 4 bases and J by 7 bases, leaving 22 bases between them. The CDR3 protein is CASSFNPSGQFDEAFF. In nucleotides, the CDR3 is TGTGCCAGCAGTTTCAACCCATCAGGACAGTTTGATGAAGCTTTCTTT.

The CDR3 here is CASSFLGGKGYTF. The CDR3 nucleotides are TGTGCCAGCAGCTTCCTAGGGGGAAAAGGCTACACCTTC. This chain links TRBV27 with TRBJ1-2, with a tentative D call TRBD1 (6 bases). The length of the CDR3 is 13 residues. The germline V gene has CDR1 MNHEY and CDR2 SMNVEV (reference sequence). V gave up 6 bases and J gave up 8 bases, with 16 bases separating them.

This chain links TRBV9 with TRBJ1-1, with TRBD1 as a possible D gene (5 bases). The CDR3 loop spans 13 amino acids. CDR1 is SGDLS, CDR2 YYNGEE, per germline. V lost 4 bases and J lost 4, with 11 bases in between. The CDR3 is CASSLGAATEAFF. The CDR3 DNA follows: TGTGCCAGCAGCTTAGGGGCAGCCACTGAAGCTTTCTTT.

The CDR3 DNA is TGTGCCAGCAGCAAACTCCGGACAGCGAACACTGAAGCTTTCTTT. This gives the protein CASSKLRTANTEAFF. V gene TRBV7-9 combines with J gene TRBJ1-1, with D possibly TRBD1 on 6 matching bases. This CDR3 is built from 15 residues. Trimming removed 5 bases at V and 1 base at J, with 14 bases between. In germline, CDR1 is SEHNR, CDR2 FQNEAQ (reference sequence).

The J gene is TRBJ1-2, the V gene TRBV7-9, with no clear D. The ends were cut back, 2 bases at V and 6 bases at J, with 4 bases in the middle. CDR3 length: 11 residues. CDR1 is SEHNR and CDR2 is FQNEAQ in the germline V gene (reference sequence). CDR3 sequence: CASSLLNGYTF. The CDR3 DNA reads as TGTGCCAGCAGCTTACTAAATGGCTACACCTTC.

The rearrangement links TRBV19 to TRBJ2-2; TRBD1 agrees at 7 bases. V was clipped by 4 bases and J by 3 bases; unmatched bases: 5. The CDR3 runs to 15 residues. Germline CDR1 and CDR2: LNHDA and SQIVND (reference sequence). As DNA, the CDR3 is TGTGCCAGTAGTAGAGGACAGGATTACACCGGGGAGCTGTTTTTT. Encoded protein: CASSRGQDYTGELFF.

The chain combines TRBV4-1 with TRBJ2-7; 10 bases match TRBD2. V trimming: 1 base; J trimming: 3 bases; junction bases outside the gene matches: 3. The CDR3 has 15 residues. CDR1 and CDR2 from the germline V gene are MGHRA and YSYEKL. CDR3 sequence (DNA): TGCGCCAGCAGCCAAGTGGCTAGCGGGAGCTACGAGCAGTACTTC. Amino acids: CASSQVASGSYEQYF.

The CDR3 sequence is CATSRARLLSTDTQYF. The CDR3 DNA reads TGTGCCACCAGCAGAGCCCGACTCCTTAGCACAGATACGCAGTATTTT. J is TRBJ2-3 and V is TRBV15; no reliable D call. Germline V gene data show CDR1 as LNHNV and CDR2 as YYDKDF (reference sequence). Trimming pared 1 base from V and 0 bases from J, leaving 11 bases between. CDR3 length: 16 residues.

This chain joins TRBV4-2 and TRBJ2-5; TRBD2 agrees at 7 bases. Germline V gene sequence: CDR1 LGHNA, CDR2 YNFKEQ. The CDR3 has 16 residues. The junction had 8 bases not matched to a gene; V was cut back by 1 base and J by 3 bases. CDR3: CASSQVSSGLKETQYF. As DNA, the CDR3 is TGTGCCAGCAGCCAAGTTTCTAGCGGCCTGAAAGAGACCCAGTACTTC.

This chain uses TRBV10-3 with TRBJ2-1, with TRBD2 matching 13 bases. The CDR3 spans 16 residues. Germline V gives CDR1 ENHRY, CDR2 SYGVKD. Trimming at V came to 4 bases and at J to 9 bases, leaving 9 bases not matched to a gene. The CDR3 protein is CAISASLAGGQREQFF. The CDR3 DNA is TGTGCCATCAGTGCGTCACTAGCGGGGGGGCAACGTGAGCAGTTCTTC.

The CDR3 coding sequence is TGTGCCAGCAGCTTAAATAGCGGGGGGGCCAGGACAGATACGCAGTATTTT. It translates to CASSLNSGGARTDTQYF. The chain couples TRBV7-9 to TRBJ2-3; TRBD2 matches at 11 bases. There are 17 residues in the CDR3. The ends lost 2 bases at V and 3 bases at J; junction bases unmatched: 7. CDR1 is SEHNR, CDR2 FQNEAQ, per germline (reference sequence).

In DNA, the CDR3 is TGTGCCAGCAGCAAGAAACAGAACACTGAAGCTTTCTTT. Protein product: CASSKKQNTEAFF. This chain links TRBV11-3 with TRBJ1-1, with no clear D. Per the germline V gene, CDR1 is SGHNT and CDR2 is YENEEA. The CDR3 loop spans 13 amino acids. The V end was cut by 5 bases, the J end by 1 base, with 8 bases between.